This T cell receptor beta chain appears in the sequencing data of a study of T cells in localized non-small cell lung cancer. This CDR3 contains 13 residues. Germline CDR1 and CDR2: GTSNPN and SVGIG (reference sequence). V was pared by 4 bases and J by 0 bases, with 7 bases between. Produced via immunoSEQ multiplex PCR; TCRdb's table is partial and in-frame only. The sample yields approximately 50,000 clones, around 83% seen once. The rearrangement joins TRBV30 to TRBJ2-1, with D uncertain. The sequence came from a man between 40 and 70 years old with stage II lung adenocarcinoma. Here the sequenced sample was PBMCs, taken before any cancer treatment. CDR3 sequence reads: CAWTKSSYNEQFF. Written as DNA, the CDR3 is TGTGCCTGGACAAAGAGCTCCTACAATGAGCAGTTCTTC.